This T cell receptor (beta chain) was retrieved from a study of early T cells in non-severe SARS-CoV-2 infection. Individual cDNA molecules received unique molecular identifiers during library preparation. TCRdb called the 5' RACE reads again in MiXCR, with one record for every CDR3 protein. The sample has approximately 69,000 distinct CDR3 sequences; 12% are singletons. Trimming cost V 3 bases and J 2 bases; bases outside gene matches: 3. This CDR3 contains 14 residues. Looked up from germline, CDR1 is LNHNV and CDR2 is YYDKDF (reference sequence). The origin of this receptor is an adult who was a healthcare worker with PCR-confirmed SARS-CoV-2 infection or an uninfected control (not recorded which). What was sequenced was whole blood. The gene calls are TRBV15 and TRBJ2-5; 7 positions agree with TRBD1. CDR3 nucleotide sequence: TGTGCCACCAGCAGGACAGGGAAACAAGAGACCCAGTACTTC. This gives the protein CATSRTGKQETQYF.